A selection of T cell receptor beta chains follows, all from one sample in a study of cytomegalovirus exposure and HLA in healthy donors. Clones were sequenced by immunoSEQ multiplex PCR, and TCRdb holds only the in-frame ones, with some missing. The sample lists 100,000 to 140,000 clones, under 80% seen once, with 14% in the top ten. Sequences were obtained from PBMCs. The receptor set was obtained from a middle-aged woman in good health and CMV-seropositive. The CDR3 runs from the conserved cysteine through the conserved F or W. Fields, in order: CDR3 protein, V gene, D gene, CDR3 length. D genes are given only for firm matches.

cdr3_aa: CASSLKRLDLDYGYTF; v_call: TRBV7-8; d_call: -; cdr3_length: 16
cdr3_aa: CASSRSREGEAFF; v_call: TRBV18; d_call: -; cdr3_length: 13
cdr3_aa: CASSQGGQPQHF; v_call: TRBV9; d_call: -; cdr3_length: 12
cdr3_aa: CAWSNSFTEAFF; v_call: TRBV30; d_call: -; cdr3_length: 12
cdr3_aa: CASSQASTDTQYF; v_call: TRBV4-3; d_call: -; cdr3_length: 13
cdr3_aa: CASSWGGQGNYGYTF; v_call: TRBV5-8; d_call: TRBD1; cdr3_length: 15
cdr3_aa: CASSPGSGGSETQYF; v_call: TRBV7-2; d_call: TRBD2; cdr3_length: 15
cdr3_aa: CASSLRQGEETQYF; v_call: TRBV5-6; d_call: TRBD1; cdr3_length: 14
cdr3_aa: CASSPGTGHQPQHF; v_call: TRBV27; d_call: TRBD1; cdr3_length: 14
cdr3_aa: CASSGDRSSYNSPLHF; v_call: TRBV5-1; d_call: TRBD1; cdr3_length: 16
cdr3_aa: CAWSGQGNNQPQHF; v_call: TRBV30; d_call: TRBD1; cdr3_length: 14
cdr3_aa: CASSPRTGKVVYGYTF; v_call: TRBV5-4; d_call: TRBD1; cdr3_length: 16
cdr3_aa: CASSYGTGVGQPQHF; v_call: TRBV6-6; d_call: TRBD1; cdr3_length: 15
cdr3_aa: CASSAGQGGGAFF; v_call: TRBV6-1; d_call: TRBD1; cdr3_length: 13
cdr3_aa: CASSEYRDLRRSTEAFF; v_call: TRBV5-6; d_call: -; cdr3_length: 17
cdr3_aa: CASSEAPLLGYTF; v_call: TRBV7-3; d_call: -; cdr3_length: 13
cdr3_aa: CASSYSSTLNTEAFF; v_call: TRBV6-5; d_call: -; cdr3_length: 15